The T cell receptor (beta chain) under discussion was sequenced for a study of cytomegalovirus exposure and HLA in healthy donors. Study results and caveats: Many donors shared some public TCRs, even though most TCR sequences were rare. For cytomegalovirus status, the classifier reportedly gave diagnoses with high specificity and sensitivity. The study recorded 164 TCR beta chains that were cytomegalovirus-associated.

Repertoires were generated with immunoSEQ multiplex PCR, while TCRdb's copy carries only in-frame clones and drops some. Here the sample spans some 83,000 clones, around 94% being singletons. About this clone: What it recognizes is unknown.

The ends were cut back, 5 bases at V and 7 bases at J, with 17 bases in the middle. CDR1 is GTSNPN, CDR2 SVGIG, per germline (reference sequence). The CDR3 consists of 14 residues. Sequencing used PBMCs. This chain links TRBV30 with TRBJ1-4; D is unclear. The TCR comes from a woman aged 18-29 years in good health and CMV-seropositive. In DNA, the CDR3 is TGTGCCTGGGCCACGGGTCCCCGGGGTGAAAAACTGTTTTTT. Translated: CAWATGPRGEKLFF.